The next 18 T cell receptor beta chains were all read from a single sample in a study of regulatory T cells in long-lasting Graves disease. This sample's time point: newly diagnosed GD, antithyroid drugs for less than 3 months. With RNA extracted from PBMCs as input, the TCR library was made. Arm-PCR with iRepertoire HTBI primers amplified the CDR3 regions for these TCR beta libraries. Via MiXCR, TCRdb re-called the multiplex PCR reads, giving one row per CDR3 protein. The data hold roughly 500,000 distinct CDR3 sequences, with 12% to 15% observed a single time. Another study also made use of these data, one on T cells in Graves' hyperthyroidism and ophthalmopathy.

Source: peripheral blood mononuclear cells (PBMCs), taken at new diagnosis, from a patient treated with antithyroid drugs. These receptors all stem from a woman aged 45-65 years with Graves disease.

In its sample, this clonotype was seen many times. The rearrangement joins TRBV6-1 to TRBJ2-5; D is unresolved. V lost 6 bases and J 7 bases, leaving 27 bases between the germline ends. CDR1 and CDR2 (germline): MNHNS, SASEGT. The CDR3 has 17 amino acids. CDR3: CASSTSPRYDGPGTQYF. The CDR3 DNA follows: TGTGCCAGCAGCACCTCCCCACGCTACGACGGCCCGGGGACCCAGTACTTC.

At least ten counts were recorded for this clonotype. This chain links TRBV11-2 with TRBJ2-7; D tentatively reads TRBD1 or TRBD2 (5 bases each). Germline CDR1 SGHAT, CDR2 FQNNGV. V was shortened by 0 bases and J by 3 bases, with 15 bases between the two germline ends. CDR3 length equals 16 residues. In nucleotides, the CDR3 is TGTGCCAGCAGCTTAGATTGGGGCACTAGGGGCTACGAGCAGTACTTC. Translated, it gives CASSLDWGTRGYEQYF.

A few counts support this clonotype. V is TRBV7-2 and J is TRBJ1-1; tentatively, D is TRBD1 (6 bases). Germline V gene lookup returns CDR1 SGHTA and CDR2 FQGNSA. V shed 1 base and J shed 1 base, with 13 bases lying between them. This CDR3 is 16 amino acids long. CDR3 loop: CASSLVRQVRNTEAFF. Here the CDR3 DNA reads TGTGCCAGCAGCTTAGTCCGACAGGTTAGGAACACTGAAGCTTTCTTT.

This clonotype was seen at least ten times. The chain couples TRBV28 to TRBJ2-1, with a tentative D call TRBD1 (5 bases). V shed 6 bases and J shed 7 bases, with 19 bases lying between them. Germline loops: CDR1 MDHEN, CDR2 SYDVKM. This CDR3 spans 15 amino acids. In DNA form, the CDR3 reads TGTGCCAGCAGCTCCGACAGCCGGGCGGTTAATGAGCAGTTCTTC. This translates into CASSSDSRAVNEQFF.

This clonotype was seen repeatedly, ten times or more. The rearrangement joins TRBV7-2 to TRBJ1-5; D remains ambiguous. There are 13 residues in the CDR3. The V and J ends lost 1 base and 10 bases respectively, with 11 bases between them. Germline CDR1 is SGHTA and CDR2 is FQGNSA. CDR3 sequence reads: CASSLVRISPQHF. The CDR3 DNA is TGTGCCAGCAGCTTAGTCCGAATCAGCCCCCAGCATTTT.

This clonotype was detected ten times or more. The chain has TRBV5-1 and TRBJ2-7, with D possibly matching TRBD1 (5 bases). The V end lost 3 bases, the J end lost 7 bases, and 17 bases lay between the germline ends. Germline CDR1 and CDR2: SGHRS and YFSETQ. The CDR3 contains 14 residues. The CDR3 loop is CASSSTDRRLEQYF. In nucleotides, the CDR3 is TGCGCCAGCAGCTCGACTGACAGACGCTTGGAGCAGTACTTC. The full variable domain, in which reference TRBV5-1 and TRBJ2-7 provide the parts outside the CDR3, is KAGVTQTPRYLIKTRGQQVTLSCSPISGHRSVSWYQQTPGQGLQFLFEYFSETQRNKGNFPGRFSGRQFSNSRSEMNVSTLELGDSALYLCASSSTDRRLEQYFGPGTRLTVT.

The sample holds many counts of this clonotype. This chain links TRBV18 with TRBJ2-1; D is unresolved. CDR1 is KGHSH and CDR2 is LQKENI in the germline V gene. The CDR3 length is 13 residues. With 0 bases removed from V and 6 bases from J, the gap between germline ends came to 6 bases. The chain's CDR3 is CASSPPGTNEQFF. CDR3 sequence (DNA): TGTGCCAGCTCACCACCCGGAACCAATGAGCAGTTCTTC.

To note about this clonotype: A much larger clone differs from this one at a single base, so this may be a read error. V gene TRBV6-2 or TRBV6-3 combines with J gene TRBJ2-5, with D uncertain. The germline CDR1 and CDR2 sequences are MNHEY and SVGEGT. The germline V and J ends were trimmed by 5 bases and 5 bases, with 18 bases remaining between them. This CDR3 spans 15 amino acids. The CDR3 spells CASSEGRLHAETQYF. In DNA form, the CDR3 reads TGTGCCAGCAGTGAAGGACGGCTACACGCGGAGACCCAGTACTTC.

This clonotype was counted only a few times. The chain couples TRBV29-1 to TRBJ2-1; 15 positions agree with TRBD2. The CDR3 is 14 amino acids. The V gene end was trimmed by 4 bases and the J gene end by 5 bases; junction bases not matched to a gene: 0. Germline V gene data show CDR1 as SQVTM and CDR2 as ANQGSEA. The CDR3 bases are TGCAGCGTTGGGACTAGCGGGAGGGACAATGAGCAGTTCTTC. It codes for CSVGTSGRDNEQFF.

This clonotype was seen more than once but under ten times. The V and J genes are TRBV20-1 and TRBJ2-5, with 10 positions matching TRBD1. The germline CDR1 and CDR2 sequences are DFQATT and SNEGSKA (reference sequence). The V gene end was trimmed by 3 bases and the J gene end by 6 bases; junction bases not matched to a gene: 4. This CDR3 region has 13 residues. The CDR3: CSARTGGVKTQYF. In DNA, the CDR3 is TGCAGTGCTAGGACAGGGGGCGTAAAGACCCAGTACTTC.

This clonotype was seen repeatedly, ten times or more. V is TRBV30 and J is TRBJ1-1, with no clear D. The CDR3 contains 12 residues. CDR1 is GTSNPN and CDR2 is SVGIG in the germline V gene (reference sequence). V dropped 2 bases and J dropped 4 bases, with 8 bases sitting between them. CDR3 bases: TGTGCCTGGAGTACTGGTTCCACTGAAGCTTTCTTT. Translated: CAWSTGSTEAFF.

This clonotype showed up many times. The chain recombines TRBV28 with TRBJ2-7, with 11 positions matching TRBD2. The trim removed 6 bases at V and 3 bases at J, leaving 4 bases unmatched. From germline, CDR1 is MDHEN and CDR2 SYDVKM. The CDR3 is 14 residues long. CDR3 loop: CASRPGTSGYEQYF. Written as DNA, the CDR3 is TGTGCCAGCAGGCCCGGGACTAGCGGCTACGAGCAGTACTTC. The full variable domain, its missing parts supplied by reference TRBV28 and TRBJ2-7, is DVKVTQSSRYLVKRTGEKVFLECVQDMDHENMFWYRQDPGLGLRLIYFSYDVKMKEKGDIPEGYSVSREKKERFSLILESASTNQTSMYLCASRPGTSGYEQYFGPGTRLTVT.

The CDR3: CSARPGTSGRFYEQYF. CDR3 nucleotides: TGCAGTGCTAGGCCCGGGACTAGCGGGAGGTTTTACGAGCAGTACTTC. The V call is TRBV20-1, the J call TRBJ2-7, with TRBD2 identical over 15 bases. After removal of 3 bases from V and 4 bases from J, the junction contained 7 bases not matched to a gene. The length of the CDR3 is 16 residues. Germline V gene sequence: CDR1 DFQATT, CDR2 SNEGSKA (reference sequence).

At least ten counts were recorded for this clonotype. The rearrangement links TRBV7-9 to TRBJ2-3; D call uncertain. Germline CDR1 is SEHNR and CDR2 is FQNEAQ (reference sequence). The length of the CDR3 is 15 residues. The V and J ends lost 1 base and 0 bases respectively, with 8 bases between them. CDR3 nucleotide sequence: TGTGCCAGCAGCTTAGACAGAACTAGCACAGATACGCAGTATTTT. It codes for CASSLDRTSTDTQYF.

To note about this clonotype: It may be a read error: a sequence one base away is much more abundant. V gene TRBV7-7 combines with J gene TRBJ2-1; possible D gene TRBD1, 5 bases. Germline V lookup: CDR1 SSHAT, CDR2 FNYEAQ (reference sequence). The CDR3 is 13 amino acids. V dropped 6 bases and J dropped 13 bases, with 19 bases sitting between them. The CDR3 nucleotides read TGTGCCAGCAGTCAGGGCACACAAGAGACCCAGTTCTTC. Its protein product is CASSQGTQETQFF.

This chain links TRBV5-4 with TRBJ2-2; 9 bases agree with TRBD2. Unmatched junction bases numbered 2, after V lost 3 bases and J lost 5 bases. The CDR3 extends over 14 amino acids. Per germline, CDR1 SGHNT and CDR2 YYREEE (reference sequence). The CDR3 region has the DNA TGTGCCAGCAGCTGGGGACTAGCAACCGGGGAGCTGTTTTTT. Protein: CASSWGLATGELFF.

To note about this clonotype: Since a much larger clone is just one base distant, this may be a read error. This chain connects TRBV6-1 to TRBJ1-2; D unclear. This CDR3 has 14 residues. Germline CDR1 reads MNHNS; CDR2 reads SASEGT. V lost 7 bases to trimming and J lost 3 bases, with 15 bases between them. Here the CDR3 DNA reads TGTGCCAGCAACCCCGAGGCGAATCACTATGGCTACACCTTC. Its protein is CASNPEANHYGYTF.

The CDR3 DNA sequence: TGTGCCAGCAGCTTAGTAGGCAGCTTCTACACCTTC. This sequence encodes CASSLVGSFYTF. The J gene is TRBJ1-2, the V gene TRBV7-9; D unresolved. The ends were cut back, 1 base at V and 10 bases at J, with 10 bases in the middle. Germline V gene sequence: CDR1 SEHNR, CDR2 FQNEAQ (reference sequence). This CDR3 is built from 12 residues.